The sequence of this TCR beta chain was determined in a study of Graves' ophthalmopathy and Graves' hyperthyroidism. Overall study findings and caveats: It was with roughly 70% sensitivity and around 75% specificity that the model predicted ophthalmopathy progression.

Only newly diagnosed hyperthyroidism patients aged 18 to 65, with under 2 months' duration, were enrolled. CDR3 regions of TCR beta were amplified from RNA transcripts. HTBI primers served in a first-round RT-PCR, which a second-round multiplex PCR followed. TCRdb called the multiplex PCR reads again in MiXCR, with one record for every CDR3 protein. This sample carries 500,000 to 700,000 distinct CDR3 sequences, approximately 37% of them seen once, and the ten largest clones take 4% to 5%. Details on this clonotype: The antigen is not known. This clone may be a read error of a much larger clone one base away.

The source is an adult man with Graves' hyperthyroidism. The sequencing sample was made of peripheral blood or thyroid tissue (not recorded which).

The CDR3 DNA reads TGTGCCAGCAGTTCCACATTCCGGGACACGGCCTATGGCAACACCTTC. Translated: CASSSTFRDTAYGNTF. This rearrangement joins TRBV12-3 or TRBV12-4 to TRBJ1-2; TRBD1 is a possible D gene (6 bases). The CDR3 spans 16 residues.